A single sample is the source of the 6 T cell receptor beta chains below, sequenced in a study of Ad26.COV2.S vaccination and SARS-CoV-2 variants. Repertoires were generated with immunoSEQ multiplex PCR, while TCRdb's copy carries only in-frame clones and drops some. This table has approximately 300,000 clones, about 82% appearing once. Treatment given: 15 to 20 received Ad26.COV2.S at low or high dose, single or two shots; five or six received placebo; per-sample allocation not given. Collection of the samples took place on day 63 after the first injection of vaccine or placebo. Here the sequenced sample was peripheral blood, taken in a trial of Ad26.COV2.S vaccine versus placebo. All receptors derive from a person between 18 and 65 years old who received the Ad26.COV2.S COVID-19 vaccine or a placebo.

This sequence joins TRBV6-5 and TRBJ2-7; D ambiguous. Between the trimmed V and J ends, which lost 6 bases and 1 base, there was a span of 16 bases. Germline-derived CDR1 and CDR2 are MNHEY and SVGAGI. CDR3 length: 15 residues. CDR3 region: CASSRPQHDSYEQYF. In DNA, the CDR3 is TGTGCCAGCAGCCGCCCCCAACACGATTCCTACGAGCAGTACTTC.

The V and J genes are TRBV2 and TRBJ1-6; D gene unclear. CDR1 is SNHLY and CDR2 is FYNNEI in the germline V gene. The CDR3 totals 16 residues. Trimming pared 5 bases from V and 0 bases from J, leaving 11 bases between. The CDR3 DNA reads as TGTGCCAGCAGTCCCGACACGATCTCCTATAATTCACCCCTCCACTTT. Amino acid sequence: CASSPDTISYNSPLHF.

This chain uses TRBV30 with TRBJ1-2; 8 bases fit TRBD1. After removal of 3 bases from V and 8 bases from J, the junction contained 8 bases not matched to a gene. The CDR3 sequence is 13 residues long. The germline CDR1 and CDR2 sequences are GTSNPN and SVGIG (reference sequence). The CDR3 loop reads CAWRSGQGRGYTF. The CDR3 DNA sequence: TGTGCCTGGAGGTCAGGACAGGGCCGCGGCTACACCTTC.

This clone was counted a single time. V usage is TRBV29-1 and J usage is TRBJ2-4; D not certain. CDR3 length equals 17 residues. V shed 0 bases and J shed 0 bases, with 15 bases lying between them. CDR1 is SQVTM and CDR2 is ANQGSEA in the germline V gene. The CDR3 region is CSVEDLRVTLAKNIQYF. The DNA of the CDR3 is TGCAGCGTTGAAGATCTAAGGGTTACCTTAGCCAAAAACATTCAGTACTTC.

Only one count was recorded for this clone. This chain joins TRBV11-2 and TRBJ1-2; a possible D gene is TRBD1 (5 bases). The CDR3 has 13 amino acids. Trimming removed 1 base from V and 7 bases from J, with 10 bases in between. Germline CDR1 is SGHAT and CDR2 is FQNNGV. CDR3 coding DNA: TGTGCCAGCAGCTTAGTACCCAGGGCTGGCTACACCTTC. It is translated as CASSLVPRAGYTF.

This chain links TRBV3-1 (or the pseudogene TRBV3-2) with TRBJ2-1, with D tentatively TRBD2 (5 bases). The CDR3 length is 16 residues. Germline assignment: CDR1 LGHDT and CDR2 YNNKEL (reference sequence). Trimming removed 4 bases from V and 0 bases from J, with 13 bases in between. The CDR3 DNA reads TGTGCCAGCAGCCCCCCCCGAGCGGACTCCTACAATGAGCAGTTCTTC. Its translation is CASSPPRADSYNEQFF.